A single sample is the source of the 3 T cell receptor beta chains below, sequenced in a study of T cells in AML relapse after transplant. Instead of multiplex PCR, a modified RACE PCR amplified TCR alpha and beta from RNA. TCRdb ran MiXCR on the PCR reads and lists one entry per CDR3 protein. The sample consists of about 1,500 distinct CDR3 sequences, approximately 7% of them appearing once. Sequenced material: bone marrow, either the whole sample or a sorted T cell fraction (not recorded which), taken in complete remission. These receptors came from a human donor who had a stem cell transplant for acute myeloid leukemia. Some of the T cells may derive from the graft donor.

This clonotype is labeled medium-sized. The chain couples TRBV27 to TRBJ2-1; 9 bases line up with TRBD2. Germline loops: CDR1 MNHEY, CDR2 SMNVEV (reference sequence). J lost 8 bases, V lost 0 bases, and 14 bases had no gene match. The CDR3 is made up of 18 amino acids. The CDR3 coding sequence is TGTGCCAGCAGTTTATCAGCGCGGGTAGCGGGAGTCTTAGATGAGCAGTTCTTC. Translated: CASSLSARVAGVLDEQFF.

The chain links TRBV19 to TRBJ2-1, with a weak D call TRBD1 (5 bases). Germline-derived CDR1 and CDR2 are LNHDA and SQIVND (reference sequence). Trimming took off 10 bases at V and 6 bases at J, with 19 bases between the two ends. The CDR3 runs 14 residues. In nucleotides, the CDR3 is TGTGCCACCAGAGACAGTGGGCCTTCCAATGAGCAGTTCTTC. Its translation is CATRDSGPSNEQFF.

By frequency in the sample, this clonotype is medium-sized. J is TRBJ1-2 and V is TRBV4-1, with D possibly TRBD1 on 6 matching bases. Trimming took 1 base from V and 4 from J, leaving 19 bases between them. There are 17 residues in the CDR3. Germline V CDR1 and CDR2: MGHRA, YSYEKL. The DNA for the CDR3 is TGCGCCAGCAGCCAAGCCCTACTAGGACAGCGAGGCTATGGCTACACCTTC. Amino acid sequence: CASSQALLGQRGYGYTF.